The T cell receptor (beta chain) under discussion was sequenced for a study of cytomegalovirus exposure and HLA in healthy donors. Study-level information: T cells numbering around 180 million yielded some 100 million unique TCR beta sequences in an earlier analysis.

Whole-study findings and limits: Trimming of TCR beta V- and J-genes showed a link, identified in a later analysis, to a missense DCLRE1C variant. Available immune exposure information was restricted to CMV serostatus only.

About this clone: The antigen is not known.

A multiplex PCR was run with 60 Vbeta primers and 13 Jbeta primers. Sequenced by immunoSEQ multiplex PCR; TCRdb stores in-frame clones only, minus some. The repertoire consists of 100,000 or so clones, with nearly 80% occurring once and the leading ten covering 1.3%. Germline values: CDR1 SGDLS, CDR2 YYNGEE. Deletions cut 3 bases from V and 1 base from J, with 7 bases between. This CDR3 has 13 residues. The clonotype originates from a young man in good health and CMV-seronegative. The chain uses TRBV9 and TRBJ2-5; D remains unclear. The sample was PBMCs. CDR3 in DNA: TGTGCCAGCAGCGGGGCAGTCCAAGAGACCCAGTACTTC. Its protein product is CASSGAVQETQYF.